The sequence of this T cell receptor (beta chain) was determined in a study of tumor-infiltrating lymphocytes in primary liver carcinoma. For the study at large: Productive TCRbeta reads per sample were roughly 3.5 to 8 million, not differing by tissue. Notes on the study in general: Lesser overlap characterized tumor-adjacent and tumor-blood pairs relative to tumor region pairs.

Per the germline V gene, CDR1 is MGHRA and CDR2 is YSYEKL. The CDR3 spans 17 residues. The junction had 9 bases not matched to a gene; V was cut back by 0 bases and J by 10 bases. Unsorted bulk tissue, about 19-30 mg of it, served as the source for co-extraction of RNA and DNA. Patients had primary liver carcinoma treated by surgical resection. Patients were treatment-naive with chronic HBV infection. Concerning this clonotype: Its antigen remains unidentified.

TCR beta cDNA came from roughly 450 ng total RNA, primed with a constant-region primer. Sequencing libraries for TCR beta derived from three nested multiplex PCR rounds that used slightly modified ARM-PCR. PCR rounds one and two used TRBV1-TRBV30 forward primers with a C-beta reverse primer for around 9 cycles each. MiXCR was run by TCRdb on the multiplex PCR reads, yielding one entry per CDR3 protein. Of about 190,000 distinct CDR3 sequences listed, 70% to 90% are singletons. This clonotype originated in a middle-aged man with primary liver carcinoma and hepatitis B virus infection. The sequenced sample was tumor tissue from primary liver carcinoma. V usage is TRBV4-1 and J usage is TRBJ1-6; 10 nucleotides match TRBD1. The CDR3 nucleotides are TGCGCCAGCAGCCAAGACCGGGGACAGGGGTGTGGCTCACCCCTCCACTTT. Its protein product is CASSQDRGQGCGSPLHF.